The text below deals with one T cell receptor (beta chain). This record belongs to a study of OX40 agonist ivuxolimab in advanced cancers. Study details: An anti-OX40 (CD134) antibody with agonistic activity, ivuxolimab, was administered to patients. Hepatocellular carcinoma, melanoma, renal cell or head and neck cancer affected the dose-escalation patients. Patients with prior anti-PD-1, anti-PD-L1 or anti-CTLA-4 therapy were eligible; roughly 41% had some. There were three patients with partial responses, one having hepatocellular carcinoma and two cutaneous melanoma.

The data were produced by immunoSEQ multiplex PCR, yet TCRdb's version contains in-frame clones alone and is incomplete. The table shows some 31,000 clones, with about 90% occurring only once. V was pared by 0 bases and J by 4 bases, with 18 bases between. Germline-derived CDR1 and CDR2 are SGHRS and YFSETQ. The length of the CDR3 is 17 residues. This receptor was identified in an adult with an advanced solid tumor such as melanoma, head and neck, liver or kidney cancer. V gene TRBV5-1 combines with J gene TRBJ2-3; TRBD2 might be the D (6 bases). This specimen consisted of CD4+ or CD8+ T cells sorted from blood, obtained in a trial of the OX40 agonist ivuxolimab. CDR3 nucleotide sequence: TGCGCCAGCAGCTTGGGGGGGACTCCATTTCTCCCAGATACGCAGTATTTT. Translated, it gives CASSLGGTPFLPDTQYF. The complete variable domain, with remaining parts taken from reference TRBV5-1 and TRBJ2-3, reads KAGVTQTPRYLIKTRGQQVTLSCSPISGHRSVSWYQQTPGQGLQFLFEYFSETQRNKGNFPGRFSGRQFSNSRSEMNVSTLELGDSALYLCASSLGGTPFLPDTQYFGPGTRLTVL.